This T cell receptor beta chain stems from a study of T cell changes during pregnancy in multiple sclerosis. Measured with immunoSEQ multiplex PCR; TCRdb has only the in-frame clones, and not every one. There are about 46,000 clones in the sample; approximately 90% occur only once, and about 3.1% lies in the top ten. From germline, CDR1 is ENHRY and CDR2 SYGVKD. V gave up 2 bases and J gave up 5 bases; unmatched junction bases: 7. The CDR3 spans 15 residues. This sequence originates from a female donor with multiple sclerosis, enrolled in a pregnancy study. This chain links TRBV10-3 with TRBJ2-5; TRBD2 agrees at 8 bases. The source material was CD8+ T cells from peripheral blood mononuclear cells, sampled in the second trimester of pregnancy. The CDR3 is CAISETRGAGETQYF. CDR3 nucleotide sequence: TGTGCCATCAGTGAGACGCGGGGGGCCGGGGAGACCCAGTACTTC.